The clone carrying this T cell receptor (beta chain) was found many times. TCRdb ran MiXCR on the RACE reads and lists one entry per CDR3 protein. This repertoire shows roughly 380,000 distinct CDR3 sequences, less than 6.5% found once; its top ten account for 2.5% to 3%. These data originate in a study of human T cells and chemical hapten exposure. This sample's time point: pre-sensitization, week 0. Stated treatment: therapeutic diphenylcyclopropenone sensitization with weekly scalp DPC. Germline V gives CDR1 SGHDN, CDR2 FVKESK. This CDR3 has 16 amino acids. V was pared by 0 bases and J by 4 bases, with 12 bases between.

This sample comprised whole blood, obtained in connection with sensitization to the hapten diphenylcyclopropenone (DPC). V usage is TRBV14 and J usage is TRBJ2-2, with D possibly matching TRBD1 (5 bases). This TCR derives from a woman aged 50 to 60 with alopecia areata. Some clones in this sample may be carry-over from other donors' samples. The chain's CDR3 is CASSQDLGAITGELFF. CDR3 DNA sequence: TGTGCCAGCAGCCAAGATCTAGGGGCAATCACCGGGGAGCTGTTTTTT.